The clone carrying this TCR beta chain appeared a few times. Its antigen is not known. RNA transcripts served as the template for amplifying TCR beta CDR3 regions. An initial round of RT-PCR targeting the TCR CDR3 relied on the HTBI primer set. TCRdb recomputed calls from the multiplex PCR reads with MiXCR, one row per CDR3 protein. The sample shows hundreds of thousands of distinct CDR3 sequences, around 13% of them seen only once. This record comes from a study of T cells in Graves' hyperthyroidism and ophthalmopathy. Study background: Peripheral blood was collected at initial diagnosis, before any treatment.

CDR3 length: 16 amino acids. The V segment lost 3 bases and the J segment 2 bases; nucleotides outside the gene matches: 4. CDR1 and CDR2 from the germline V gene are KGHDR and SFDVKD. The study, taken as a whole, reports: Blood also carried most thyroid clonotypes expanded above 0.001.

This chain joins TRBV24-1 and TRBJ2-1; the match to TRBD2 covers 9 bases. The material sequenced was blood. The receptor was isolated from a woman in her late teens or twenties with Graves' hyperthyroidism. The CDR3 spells CATSDRLAATYNEQFF. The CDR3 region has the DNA TGTGCCACCAGTGATCGACTAGCGGCTACCTACAATGAGCAGTTCTTC.